The 18 T cell receptor beta chains below all came from one sample that was sequenced in a study of T-cell reconstitution after alpha-beta-depleted transplantation in children. Preparation of the TCRbeta library used unique molecular identifiers. Each CDR3 protein is one row after TCRdb ran MiXCR on the PCR reads. The sample has 360,000 or so distinct CDR3 sequences; just over 20% are singletons. This material consisted of PBMCs from the stem cell graft donor, taken from the stem cell graft. The source of these receptors is a human donor who donated a stem cell graft to a child with acute myeloid leukemia.

This clonotype was seen more than once but under ten times. This chain connects TRBV12-3 or TRBV12-4 to TRBJ2-7, with 11 bases lining up with TRBD1. The V gene end was trimmed by 6 bases and the J gene end by 3 bases; junction bases not matched to a gene: 4. The CDR3 is made up of 14 amino acids. The CDR3 region is CASRGTGGDYEQYF. CDR3 nucleotide sequence: TGTGCCAGCAGGGGGACAGGGGGGGACTACGAGCAGTACTTC.

There are a few counts of this clonotype. V is TRBV4-3 and J is TRBJ2-7; TRBD2 agrees at 7 bases. CDR1 and CDR2 from the germline V gene are LGHNA and YSLEER. This CDR3 is 15 amino acids long. The V and J ends lost 0 bases and 5 bases, in that order; junction bases with no gene match: 7. CDR3 in amino acids: CASSQDPAGSDEQYF. The CDR3 DNA sequence: TGCGCCAGCAGCCAAGATCCAGCGGGGTCCGACGAGCAGTACTTC.

In this sample, this clonotype turned up a few times. This rearrangement joins TRBV4-1 to TRBJ1-3; 7 bases map to TRBD1. The CDR3 spans 16 residues. V trimming: 4 bases; J trimming: 0 bases; junction bases outside the gene matches: 6. CDR1 is MGHRA and CDR2 is YSYEKL in the germline V gene. The CDR3 nucleotides are TGCGCCAGCAGCCTAACCGGGACAGACTCTGGAAACACCATATATTTT. Protein product: CASSLTGTDSGNTIYF.

The chain recombines TRBV20-1 with TRBJ2-1; the D call may be TRBD1 or TRBD2 (5 bases each). V was cut by 1 base and J by 3 bases, with 13 bases left in between. CDR1 DFQATT and CDR2 SNEGSKA come from the germline V gene (reference sequence). CDR3 size: 15 residues. For the CDR3, the DNA is TGCAGTGCTAGAGGAGACGGGACCGTCTACAATGAGCAGTTCTTC. As protein: CSARGDGTVYNEQFF.

This clonotype was seen more than once but under ten times. The V and J genes are TRBV5-5 and TRBJ1-1; D gene unclear. The V gene's germline CDR1 is SGHKS and CDR2 YYEKEE (reference sequence). The CDR3 sequence is 18 residues long. V was cut by 0 bases and J by 0 bases, with 18 bases left in between. The CDR3 loop is CASSLERPIPAMNTEAFF. In nucleotides, the CDR3 is TGTGCCAGCAGCTTGGAGCGGCCCATTCCCGCAATGAACACTGAAGCTTTCTTT.

This clonotype has more than one count but fewer than ten. The genes are TRBV4-3 and TRBJ2-3, with a weak D call TRBD1 (5 bases). This CDR3 spans 14 amino acids. Germline V CDR1 and CDR2: LGHNA, YSLEER. V dropped 3 bases and J dropped 3 bases, with 10 bases sitting between them. The chain's CDR3 is CASSQDISTDTQYF. CDR3 in DNA: TGCGCCAGCAGCCAGGACATAAGTACAGATACGCAGTATTTT.

The genes are TRBV28 and TRBJ2-3, with a weak D call TRBD1 (6 bases). V lost 8 bases and J 1 base, leaving 10 bases between the germline ends. Germline CDR1 and CDR2: MDHEN and SYDVKM. The CDR3 is 13 amino acids. The CDR3 DNA reads as TGTGCCAGCGTTCGGACAGGCACAGATACGCAGTATTTT. Its translation: CASVRTGTDTQYF. The variable domain in full, with the rest retrieved from reference TRBV28 and TRBJ2-3, is DVKVTQSSRYLVKRTGEKVFLECVQDMDHENMFWYRQDPGLGLRLIYFSYDVKMKEKGDIPEGYSVSREKKERFSLILESASTNQTSMYLCASVRTGTDTQYFGPGTRLTVL.

This clonotype has just a few counts. This chain joins TRBV27 and TRBJ2-1; 16 bases are shared with TRBD2. After removal of 5 bases from V and 14 bases from J, the junction contained 6 bases not matched to a gene. The CDR3 totals 14 residues. Germline V gene sequence: CDR1 MNHEY, CDR2 SMNVEV (reference sequence). The CDR3 spells CASSPGTSGREKFF. The CDR3 DNA reads as TGTGCCAGCAGTCCCGGGACTAGCGGGAGGGAGAAGTTCTTC.

This clonotype turned up a few times. The rearrangement links TRBV6-5 to TRBJ2-7; D is possibly TRBD1 (6 bases). Trimming took 2 bases from V and 2 from J, leaving 10 bases between them. Per the germline V gene, CDR1 is MNHEY and CDR2 is SVGAGI. This CDR3 has 14 residues. CDR3 DNA sequence: TGTGCCAGCAGTTACGGAGCAGGGGCCTACGAGCAGTACTTC. This encodes CASSYGAGAYEQYF.

This clonotype was counted between two and nine times. The rearrangement links TRBV12-3 or TRBV12-4 to TRBJ2-5; D possibly uses TRBD1 or TRBD2 (5 bases each). V lost 1 base and J lost 5, with 17 bases in between. The CDR3 runs 16 residues. CDR3 bases: TGTGCCAGCAGTTTAGATCCCCTAAGGGGCGGGGAGACCCAGTACTTC. Translating it yields CASSLDPLRGGETQYF.

This clonotype has more than one count but fewer than ten. The chain combines TRBV20-1 with TRBJ2-7; the D gene is possibly TRBD2 (6 bases). Germline CDR1 and CDR2: DFQATT and SNEGSKA (reference sequence). The CDR3 sequence is 16 residues long. The germline V and J ends were trimmed by 6 bases and 1 base, with 22 bases remaining between them. CDR3 loop: CSALPLTSLGSYEQYF. The CDR3 coding sequence is TGCAGTGCCCTTCCTCTCACTAGCTTGGGATCCTACGAGCAGTACTTC.

The rearrangement links TRBV4-1 to TRBJ1-2; 9 nucleotides agree with TRBD1. The CDR3 spans 15 residues. Trimming at V came to 0 bases and at J to 7 bases, leaving 6 bases not matched to a gene. The germline V gene encodes CDR1 MGHRA and CDR2 YSYEKL. CDR3 nucleotides: TGCGCCAGCAGCCAAGACCCGGGACAGGGTGGTGGCTACACCTTC. Amino acid sequence: CASSQDPGQGGGYTF.

V usage is TRBV7-8 and J usage is TRBJ2-7; 7 bases agree with TRBD1. The J segment lost 3 bases and the V segment lost 5 bases, leaving 4 bases of the junction unmatched. The V gene's germline CDR1 is SGHVS and CDR2 FQNEAQ. The CDR3 consists of 13 residues. The CDR3 spells CASSRDRSYEQYF. In nucleotides, the CDR3 is TGTGCCAGCAGCCGGGACAGAAGCTACGAGCAGTACTTC.

This chain links TRBV20-1 with TRBJ2-2, with 10 bases that match TRBD1. The CDR3 sequence is 15 residues long. Germline trimming cut 1 base from V and 5 bases from J; bases unmatched to any gene: 4. In germline, CDR1 is DFQATT, CDR2 SNEGSKA (reference sequence). The CDR3 sequence is CSARGGQGRTGELFF. CDR3 nucleotides: TGCAGTGCTAGAGGGGGACAGGGGCGTACCGGGGAGCTGTTTTTT.

Only a few counts were recorded for this clonotype. V gene TRBV27 combines with J gene TRBJ2-4, with 11 bases fitting TRBD2. In germline, CDR1 is MNHEY, CDR2 SMNVEV (reference sequence). Trimming cost V 6 bases and J 0 bases; bases outside gene matches: 4. This CDR3 region has 16 residues. The CDR3 loop reads CASSLLAGAAKNIQYF. CDR3 bases: TGTGCCAGCAGCTTACTAGCGGGAGCAGCCAAAAACATTCAGTACTTC.

Only a few counts were recorded for this clonotype. The V and J genes are TRBV12-3 or TRBV12-4 and TRBJ2-1, with 8 bases lining up with TRBD2. V lost 6 bases to trimming and J lost 9 bases; unmatched junction nucleotides: 7. The CDR3 runs 13 residues. CDR3 in amino acids: CASRIAGFGEQFF. Written as DNA, the CDR3 is TGTGCCAGCAGGATAGCGGGATTCGGTGAGCAGTTCTTC.

This clonotype was observed a few times. The chain is built from TRBV6-1 and TRBJ2-1; TRBD2 might be the D (5 bases). Germline V CDR1 and CDR2: MNHNS, SASEGT. There are 15 residues in the CDR3. V lost 5 bases and J lost 8, with 19 bases in between. The CDR3 coding sequence is TGTGCCAGCAGTCCTACAACTAGGAGGTCGGATGAGCAGTTCTTC. It translates to CASSPTTRRSDEQFF.

Only a few counts were recorded for this clonotype. V and J are TRBV6-5 and TRBJ1-4, with D maybe TRBD1 (6 bases). CDR3 size: 15 residues. Germline V gene lookup returns CDR1 MNHEY and CDR2 SVGAGI. The ends were cut back, 4 bases at V and 8 bases at J, with 17 bases in the middle. CDR3 loop: CASSSGAHPREKLFF. CDR3 nucleotide sequence: TGTGCCAGCAGTTCGGGGGCCCATCCTCGGGAAAAACTGTTTTTT.